This T cell receptor beta chain was observed in a study of OX40 agonist ivuxolimab in advanced cancers. Looking at the study overall: Every 2 weeks, patients received ivuxolimab intravenously, dosed at 0.01 to 10 mg/kg.

Trimming stripped 1 base from V and 4 bases from J, with 6 bases between. CDR3 length: 13 amino acids. The germline V gene encodes CDR1 SGHAT and CDR2 FQNNGV. Findings of the study overall: Determination of antigen specificity was not performed for the expanded peripheral T cells.

With autoimmune disease history or systemic immunosuppression, patients were excluded. On cycle 4 day 1 and cycle 7 day 1, as well as at baseline, blood was sampled. This clone was counted only a few times. Its target is unknown. Some clones are missing from TCRdb's copy, which holds only in-frame ones; the method was immunoSEQ multiplex PCR. The sample lists 25,000 to 30,000 clones, 70% to 90% seen once, with roughly 19% in the top ten. The sample here was CD4+ or CD8+ T cells sorted from blood, taken in a trial of the OX40 agonist ivuxolimab. The chain employs TRBV11-2 and TRBJ2-3; no reliable D call. The receptor was derived from an adult with an advanced solid tumor such as melanoma, head and neck, liver or kidney cancer. CDR3 bases: TGTGCCAGCAGCTTAGCCTACTCAGATACGCAGTATTTT. The encoded protein is CASSLAYSDTQYF.